One and the same sample provided the 10 T cell receptor beta chains below, sequenced in a study of T cell responses to AZD1222 COVID-19 vaccine. Here immunoSEQ multiplex PCR was the method, and the copy in TCRdb shows in-frame clones only, minus some. Among some 80,000 clones listed, approximately 88% were seen once. Material: peripheral blood, obtained 28 days after the second dose of the MenACWY control vaccine. All receptors come from an adult who received the MenACWY meningococcal vaccine as a control.

The J gene is TRBJ1-1, the V gene TRBV2; D not resolved. Germline values: CDR1 SNHLY, CDR2 FYNNEI. V was shortened by 2 bases and J by 1 base, with 5 bases between the two germline ends. The CDR3 is made up of 13 amino acids. CDR3 residues: CASSESWNTEAFF. The CDR3 DNA reads TGTGCCAGCAGTGAATCTTGGAACACTGAAGCTTTCTTT.

The chain is built from TRBV3-1 (or the pseudogene TRBV3-2) and TRBJ1-1; TRBD1 matches at 9 bases. The germline V gene has CDR1 LGHDT and CDR2 YNNKEL (reference sequence). After removal of 1 base from V and 13 bases from J, the junction contained 1 base not matched to a gene. The CDR3 has 11 amino acids. For the CDR3, the DNA is TGTGCCAGCAGCCAAGGACAGGGGGTTTTCTTT. It encodes CASSQGQGVFF.

This chain joins TRBV6-5 and TRBJ1-2, with D possibly matching TRBD1 (5 bases). Looked up from germline, CDR1 is MNHEY and CDR2 is SVGAGI. The germline V and J ends were trimmed by 7 bases and 13 bases, with 16 bases remaining between them. This CDR3 spans 11 amino acids. The DNA of the CDR3 is TGTGCCAGCACCGAGGGGATCGGCGGCACCTTC. Translating it yields CASTEGIGGTF.

The chain recombines TRBV29-1 with TRBJ1-4; the D gene is possibly TRBD1 (6 bases). The CDR3 spans 15 residues. Germline V lookup: CDR1 SQVTM, CDR2 ANQGSEA. The V gene lost 7 bases and the J gene lost 3 bases, with 18 bases spanning the gap. The CDR3 spells CSARKGGDANEKLFF. CDR3 coding DNA: TGCAGCGCCCGGAAGGGGGGAGATGCTAATGAAAAACTGTTTTTT.

The chain is built from TRBV19 and TRBJ1-1; 7 nucleotides agree with TRBD1. The CDR3 runs 13 residues. Germline CDR1 reads LNHDA; CDR2 reads SQIVND (reference sequence). The V gene end was trimmed by 5 bases and the J gene end by 6 bases; junction bases not matched to a gene: 6. This CDR3 reads CASSPGQVPEAFF. Here the CDR3 DNA reads TGTGCCAGTAGTCCCGGACAGGTCCCTGAAGCTTTCTTT.

The V and J genes are TRBV4-3 and TRBJ1-6; D remains unclear. Germline V gene data show CDR1 as LGHNA and CDR2 as YSLEER. The CDR3 covers 16 residues. V lost 1 base and J lost 6, with 13 bases in between. The CDR3 reads CASSQGPDARNSPLHF. CDR3 DNA sequence: TGCGCCAGCAGCCAAGGGCCCGACGCACGTAATTCACCCCTCCACTTT.

The chain employs TRBV9 and TRBJ1-1, with unresolved D. Germline CDR1 SGDLS, CDR2 YYNGEE. V lost 0 bases to trimming and J lost 7 bases, with 7 bases between them. This CDR3 is built from 12 residues. The CDR3 loop is CASSVAGFEAFF. In DNA, the CDR3 is TGTGCCAGCAGCGTAGCAGGCTTTGAAGCTTTCTTT.

The chain is built from TRBV6-6 and TRBJ1-3; weak D call: TRBD1 (6 bases). The germline V gene has CDR1 MNHNY and CDR2 SVGAGI (reference sequence). The ends were cut back, 7 bases at V and 2 bases at J, with 12 bases in the middle. The CDR3 extends over 14 amino acids. The CDR3 sequence: CASMQQGPGNTIYF. The CDR3 DNA reads TGTGCCAGCATGCAGCAGGGGCCTGGAAACACCATATATTTT.

CDR3 DNA sequence: TGTGCCAGCAGCGCTGTAGGTGGGGGAGTCTATGGCTACACCTTC. Protein product: CASSAVGGGVYGYTF. The rearrangement joins TRBV9 to TRBJ1-2; D possibly corresponds to TRBD1 (5 bases). Germline CDR1 SGDLS, CDR2 YYNGEE. Between the trimmed V and J ends, which lost 3 bases and 4 bases, there was a span of 16 bases. The CDR3 has 15 residues.

This chain uses TRBV7-8 with TRBJ1-2; weak D call: TRBD1 (5 bases). Trimming removed 1 base from V and 8 bases from J, with 17 bases in between. The CDR3 contains 15 residues. Germline CDR1 is SGHVS and CDR2 is FQNEAQ. CDR3 amino acids: CASSLGRDLAGGYTF. CDR3 DNA sequence: TGTGCCAGCAGCTTAGGGAGGGACCTAGCGGGAGGCTACACCTTC. Full variable domain (remainder filled in from reference TRBV7-8 and TRBJ1-2): GAGVSQSPRYKVAKRGQDVALRCDPISGHVSLFWYQQALGQGPEFLTYFQNEAQLDKSGLPSDRFFAERPEGSVSTLKIQRTQQEDSAVYLCASSLGRDLAGGYTFGSGTRLTVV.